The source of this T cell receptor (beta chain) is a study of T cell clusters in autoimmune cytopenias. One tube held mixed TRB-A and TRB-B primer pools for touch-down PCR. For each CDR3 protein, TCRdb gives one entry from its re-call of the multiplex PCR reads, without DNA. There are several thousand distinct CDR3 sequences in the sample, with 3.5% held by the top ten. Its frequency marks this clonotype as medium-sized. Its antigen is unidentified. General observations from the study: The cluster-lack signature was not seen for secondary cytopenia versus chronic lymphocytic leukemia. Compared with active autoimmune hepatitis patients, healthy donors showed 2.5 to 3-fold more exclusive TRB clusters. TRB repertoire shifts in secondary cytopenia and chronic lymphocytic leukemia mostly reflected lymphoma, not autoimmunity.

This CDR3 comprises 14 residues. Germline-derived CDR1 and CDR2 are KGHSH and LQKENI. Each sample's input was roughly 250 ng genomic DNA, roughly 38,000 genome equivalents. This TCR was recovered from a human donor with an autoimmune cytopenia or autoimmune hepatitis (not recorded which). The chain employs TRBV18 and TRBJ2-2. Material for sequencing was peripheral blood. CDR3 in amino acids: CASSSVGSGGELFF.